Shown below are 10 T cell receptor beta chains from a single sample sequenced in a study of blood T cells in healthy people across ages. Combining a sample-barcoded 5' primer with a J-beta primer mix, a second PCR ran for roughly 7 to 12 cycles. One entry per CDR3 protein, called by TCRdb with MiXCR from the 5' RACE reads. The data show more than 500,000 distinct CDR3 sequences, 25% to 35% seen once. The same specimen was also included in a second study, on T cells of mothers and their children.

Material for sequencing was blood. The receptor source for this set is a boy younger than 10 in good health.

The J gene is TRBJ2-5, the V gene TRBV20-1; the match to TRBD2 covers 8 bases. V shed 2 bases and J 0 bases; nucleotides not matched to a gene: 8. From germline, CDR1 is DFQATT and CDR2 SNEGSKA (reference sequence). CDR3 length: 16 amino acids. The CDR3 DNA sequence: TGCAGTGCTAGATCCATTCTAGCGGGCCACCAAGAGACCCAGTACTTC. Protein: CSARSILAGHQETQYF.

This clonotype has a handful of counts. The CDR3 nucleotides read TGCGCCAGCAGCTTGGTGGCGGGGGAAGATACGCAGTATTTT. Translating gives CASSLVAGEDTQYF. The chain couples TRBV5-1 to TRBJ2-3, with TRBD2 matching over 7 bases. Germline trimming cut 0 bases from V and 5 bases from J; bases unmatched to any gene: 3. The CDR3 consists of 14 residues. CDR1 is SGHRS, CDR2 YFSETQ, per germline. Supplemented by reference TRBV5-1 and TRBJ2-3, the full variable domain reads KAGVTQTPRYLIKTRGQQVTLSCSPISGHRSVSWYQQTPGQGLQFLFEYFSETQRNKGNFPGRFSGRQFSNSRSEMNVSTLELGDSALYLCASSLVAGEDTQYFGPGTRLTVL.

V and J are TRBV7-9 and TRBJ2-1; no clear D. The V end lost 7 bases, the J end lost 3 bases, and 10 bases lay between the germline ends. CDR1 SEHNR and CDR2 FQNEAQ come from the germline V gene (reference sequence). The CDR3 sequence is 13 residues long. The CDR3 sequence: CASKIESYNEQFF. The CDR3 coding sequence is TGTGCCAGCAAGATCGAGAGCTACAATGAGCAGTTCTTC. Based on the CDR3 plus reference TRBV7-9 and TRBJ2-1, the full variable domain is DTGVSQNPRHKITKRGQNVTFRCDPISEHNRLYWYRQTLGQGPEFLTYFQNEAQLEKSRLLSDRFSAERPKGSFSTLEIQRTEQGDSAMYLCASKIESYNEQFFGPGTRLTVL.

The V and J genes are TRBV7-2 and TRBJ1-1, with D unclear. The CDR3 is 16 amino acids. The germline gives CDR1 SGHTA, CDR2 FQGNSA. V was trimmed by 4 bases and J by 5 bases, leaving 20 bases between them. The CDR3 bases are TGTGCCAGCAGCTCGGGCCGCGTCATTTTGGCTACTGAAGCTTTCTTT. This gives the protein CASSSGRVILATEAFF.

The chain links TRBV2 to TRBJ2-2; 9 nucleotides agree with TRBD1. V dropped 2 bases and J dropped 4; count of bases not matched to a gene: 2. This CDR3 region has 15 residues. The germline V gene has CDR1 SNHLY and CDR2 FYNNEI. DNA of the CDR3: TGTGCCAGCAGTGAAAACAGGGGGCGCACCGGGGAGCTGTTTTTT. Its translation: CASSENRGRTGELFF.

This rearrangement joins TRBV18 to TRBJ2-3, with 11 bases aligning to TRBD2. The length of the CDR3 is 18 residues. The germline V gene has CDR1 KGHSH and CDR2 LQKENI. V trimming: 2 bases; J trimming: 1 base; junction bases outside the gene matches: 8. CDR3 nucleotides: TGTGCCAGCTCACCAACTCGGGCGACTAGCGGGGGCACAGATACGCAGTATTTT. It is translated as CASSPTRATSGGTDTQYF. Combining the CDR3 with reference TRBV18 and TRBJ2-3 gives the whole variable domain NAGVMQNPRHLVRRRGQEARLRCSPMKGHSHVYWYRQLPEEGLKFMVYLQKENIIDESGMPKERFSAEFPKEGPSILRIQQVVRGDSAAYFCASSPTRATSGGTDTQYFGPGTRLTVL.

In its sample, this clonotype was seen a few times. The V call is TRBV12-3 or TRBV12-4, the J call TRBJ1-5, with D uncertain. The length of the CDR3 is 14 residues. V dropped 1 base and J dropped 3 bases, with 7 bases sitting between them. The CDR3, as DNA: TGTGCCAGCAGTTTAGGGCAGAACAATCAGCCCCAGCATTTT. Translation gives CASSLGQNNQPQHF.

This rearrangement joins TRBV20-1 to TRBJ2-3; D is ambiguous. The CDR3 sequence is 16 residues long. Germline-derived CDR1 and CDR2 are DFQATT and SNEGSKA (reference sequence). Trimming left V 3 bases short and J 4 bases short, with 20 bases between. In DNA, the CDR3 is TGCAGTGCTAGTAACGCCGGCAGAACCAAGTCAGATACGCAGTATTTT. This gives the protein CSASNAGRTKSDTQYF.

This sequence joins TRBV11-2 and TRBJ2-1; 8 bases are shared with TRBD2. Matching the DNA end better, TRBJ2-5 makes the J call doubtful. This CDR3 comprises 16 residues. Germline V gene lookup returns CDR1 SGHAT and CDR2 FQNNGV. The CDR3 loop is CASSLGEAGEQETQYF. In DNA form, the CDR3 reads TGTGCCAGCAGCTTAGGTGAAGCGGGAGAGCAAGAGACCCAGTACTTC.

The V gene is TRBV10-3, the J gene TRBJ2-7; the match to TRBD1 covers 7 bases. The CDR3 is 13 residues long. The V and J ends lost 5 bases and 1 base, in that order; junction bases with no gene match: 2. Looked up from germline, CDR1 is ENHRY and CDR2 is SYGVKD. The DNA of the CDR3 is TGTGCCATCAGTCCGGGACAGTCCTACGAGCAGTACTTC. Translated, it gives CAISPGQSYEQYF.